The table lists the clone carrying this T cell receptor beta chain with a count of one. CDR3 length equals 17 residues. The data were taken from a study of blood T cell repertoires in COVID-19. Whole-study context: PBMCs, B-cell-depleted T cells, or T cells provided the cDNA or gDNA that made up the material.

This table comes from immunoSEQ multiplex PCR, and its TCRdb copy is limited to in-frame clones, with some not included. The sample yields over 45,000 clones, around 86% seen once. This TCR was sampled from a man aged 45 to 65 with active COVID-19. Specimen: peripheral blood. The J gene is TRBJ2-1, the V gene TRBV21-1; no DNA check was done on the table's D call, TRBD2. TRBV21-1 is designated a pseudogene. The CDR3 sequence is CASSKAIGAGPYNEQFF. CDR3 in DNA: TGTGCCAGCAGCAAAGCGATCGGAGCGGGACCTTACAATGAGCAGTTCTTC.